Below are 29 T cell receptor beta chains sequenced from a single sample in a study of T cell repertoires in cytomegalovirus infection. TCRdb reprocessed the reads via MiXCR and lists one record per CDR3 protein. The sample has 250,000 to 350,000 distinct CDR3 sequences; 20% to 30% are singletons. Material: PBMCs. The receptor source for this set is a human donor in good health (CMV status not recorded). Some clones in this sample may be carry-over from other donors' samples.

This rearrangement joins TRBV29-1 to TRBJ2-7, with D unclear. The CDR3 length is 14 residues. The germline CDR1 and CDR2 sequences are SQVTM and ANQGSEA. V lost 1 base to trimming and J lost 6 bases, with 16 bases between them. Here the CDR3 reads CSVEGKVHGSEQYF. In DNA form, the CDR3 reads TGCAGCGTTGAAGGGAAAGTCCACGGCTCCGAGCAGTACTTC.

This clonotype appeared a few times. The chain uses TRBV18 and TRBJ2-7; no clear D. V lost 3 bases and J lost 3, with 9 bases in between. The CDR3 totals 13 residues. Germline V lookup: CDR1 KGHSH, CDR2 LQKENI. CDR3 in amino acids: CASSPPMYYEQYF. The CDR3 bases are TGTGCCAGCTCACCCCCTATGTACTACGAGCAGTACTTC.

This chain links TRBV6-6 with TRBJ2-7; D is uncertain. The length of the CDR3 is 15 residues. Trimming cost V 5 bases and J 3 bases, with 17 bases left between them. Germline V gene lookup returns CDR1 MNHNY and CDR2 SVGAGI (reference sequence). CDR3 residues: CASSTHTIGNYEQYF. The CDR3 bases are TGTGCCAGCAGTACCCACACCATCGGCAACTACGAGCAGTACTTC.

The V call is TRBV2, the J call TRBJ1-5; 8 bases agree with TRBD1. Germline values: CDR1 SNHLY, CDR2 FYNNEI. The CDR3 is 14 amino acids. V dropped 8 bases and J dropped 4; count of bases not matched to a gene: 7. The CDR3 coding sequence is TGTGCCAGCGTTGACAGGGGAGGGAATCAGCCCCAGCATTTT. Its translation is CASVDRGGNQPQHF. Based on the CDR3 plus reference TRBV2 and TRBJ1-5, the full variable domain is EPEVTQTPSHQVTQMGQEVILRCVPISNHLYFYWYRQILGQKVEFLVSFYNNEISEKSEIFDDQFSVERPDGSNFTLKIRSTKLEDSAMYFCASVDRGGNQPQHFGDGTRLSIL.

This sequence joins TRBV20-1 and TRBJ2-1; TRBD1 matches at 8 bases. CDR1 is DFQATT, CDR2 SNEGSKA, per germline (reference sequence). The ends lost 6 bases at V and 0 bases at J; junction bases unmatched: 10. The CDR3 consists of 16 residues. This CDR3 is CSAYLQGGHSYNEQFF. The CDR3 DNA is TGCAGTGCCTACTTACAGGGGGGTCACTCCTACAATGAGCAGTTCTTC.

Ten or more counts support this clonotype. The rearrangement joins TRBV7-2 to TRBJ2-1, with 11 bases matching TRBD2. CDR3 length: 18 residues. Germline CDR1 and CDR2: SGHTA and FQGNSA. J lost 1 base, V lost 2 bases, and 7 bases had no gene match. CDR3 DNA sequence: TGTGCCAGCAGCTTATTGGGCGGGACTAGCGGTTCCTACAATGAGCAGTTCTTC. Translation gives CASSLLGGTSGSYNEQFF.

This clonotype was seen ten or more times. The CDR3 coding sequence is TGTGCCAGCAGCTCCCGGGGACTAGCGGGAGGAGGGCACTACGAGCAGTACTTC. Translation gives CASSSRGLAGGGHYEQYF. The chain couples TRBV7-2 to TRBJ2-7; TRBD2 matches at 15 bases. This CDR3 spans 18 amino acids. Germline CDR1 is SGHTA and CDR2 is FQGNSA. V shed 4 bases, J shed 3 bases, and the junction held 10 bases outside the gene matches.

This clonotype was counted only a few times. For the CDR3, the DNA is TGTGCCAGCTCCCACCGGGCCGAGGGCTACAATGAGCAGTTCTTC. Translated, it gives CASSHRAEGYNEQFF. This sequence joins TRBV19 and TRBJ2-1; possibly TRBD2 for D (5 bases). Looked up from germline, CDR1 is LNHDA and CDR2 is SQIVND (reference sequence). The length of the CDR3 is 15 residues. Trimming took 9 bases from V and 3 from J, leaving 18 bases between them.

This clonotype was seen more than once but under ten times. This chain links TRBV6-2 or TRBV6-3 with TRBJ2-5, with 12 bases aligning to TRBD2. The CDR3 is 17 residues long. The germline V gene encodes CDR1 MNHEY and CDR2 SVGEGT. V shed 2 bases and J 4 bases; nucleotides not matched to a gene: 8. For the CDR3, the DNA is TGTGCCAGCAGTTACCAACGACTAGCGGGAGTTCGAGAGACCCAGTACTTC. Protein product: CASSYQRLAGVRETQYF.

This clonotype was observed a handful of times. The CDR3 is CASSQGLLYNEQFF. For the CDR3, the DNA is TGCGCCAGCAGCCAAGGACTTCTATACAATGAGCAGTTCTTC. This chain joins TRBV4-3 and TRBJ2-1; D gene uncertain. V was trimmed by 1 base and J by 4 bases, leaving 8 bases between them. Germline CDR1 is LGHNA and CDR2 is YSLEER. This CDR3 has 14 amino acids.

This clonotype was detected a few times. This chain joins TRBV24-1 and TRBJ2-1; weak D call: TRBD1 (6 bases). V was clipped by 2 bases and J by 7 bases, with 8 bases between them. This CDR3 is built from 13 residues. Germline V gene sequence: CDR1 KGHDR, CDR2 SFDVKD. In DNA form, the CDR3 reads TGTGCCACCAGTGATTACAGGGTTAATGAGCAGTTCTTC. Its protein is CATSDYRVNEQFF.

The rearrangement joins TRBV7-6 to TRBJ2-7; no definite D call. Germline-derived CDR1 and CDR2 are SGHVS and FNYEAQ. Between the trimmed V and J ends, which lost 3 bases and 3 bases, there was a span of 9 bases. The CDR3 runs 13 residues. As DNA, the CDR3 is TGTGCCAGCAGCTTCTCGAAGGGCTACGAGCAGTACTTC. It is translated as CASSFSKGYEQYF.

This sequence joins TRBV28 and TRBJ1-5; tentative D call: TRBD1 (5 bases). Trimming removed 7 bases at V and 4 bases at J, with 11 bases between. This CDR3 is 13 amino acids long. Germline CDR1 MDHEN, CDR2 SYDVKM. In DNA, the CDR3 is TGTGCCAGCAAACCGGGGGGGAATCAGCCCCAGCATTTT. Translation: CASKPGGNQPQHF.

The chain joins TRBV24-1 to TRBJ1-2; D perhaps matches TRBD1 (5 bases). The ends were cut back, 1 base at V and 6 bases at J, with 26 bases in the middle. This CDR3 region has 19 residues. CDR1 is KGHDR, CDR2 SFDVKD, per germline. The CDR3 coding sequence is TGTGCCACCAGTGATTTTGTTGGGACGGACGTCCACGCCTTTGATGGCTACACCTTC. Protein product: CATSDFVGTDVHAFDGYTF.

This clonotype was detected ten times or more. The J gene is TRBJ1-2, the V gene TRBV7-2; 7 bases match TRBD1. CDR3 length equals 15 residues. Germline trimming cut 5 bases from V and 8 bases from J; bases unmatched to any gene: 14. Germline loops: CDR1 SGHTA, CDR2 FQGNSA. The CDR3 DNA sequence: TGTGCCAGCAGCGTACAAAACAGGGGCGTGGGAGGCTACACCTTC. Protein product: CASSVQNRGVGGYTF.

This clonotype was recorded at least ten times. The V gene is TRBV6-2 or TRBV6-3, the J gene TRBJ2-1; TRBD2 matches 7 bases. Germline values: CDR1 MNHEY, CDR2 SVGEGT. The CDR3 is 13 residues long. The V gene end was trimmed by 6 bases and the J gene end by 8 bases; junction bases not matched to a gene: 7. CDR3 loop: CASRRTSNYEQFF. As DNA, the CDR3 is TGTGCCAGCAGGAGGACTAGTAACTATGAGCAGTTCTTC.

This clonotype was picked up many times. The DNA for the CDR3 is TGTGCCAGCAGCTTAGAAGCGGGGCGAAGGAACACTGAAGCTTTCTTT. Protein sequence: CASSLEAGRRNTEAFF. The rearrangement joins TRBV7-2 to TRBJ1-1, with D perhaps matching TRBD1 (5 bases). This CDR3 spans 16 amino acids. Per the germline V gene, CDR1 is SGHTA and CDR2 is FQGNSA. The V and J ends lost 1 base and 1 base respectively, with 13 bases between them.

This clonotype was picked up many times. The chain is built from TRBV7-8 and TRBJ1-5; 7 nucleotides align to TRBD1. Germline V gene lookup returns CDR1 SGHVS and CDR2 FQNEAQ. Trimming at V came to 4 bases and at J to 7 bases, leaving 16 bases not matched to a gene. This CDR3 has 17 amino acids. Here the CDR3 DNA reads TGTGCCAGCAGCTCAGGGGGGGCCTCAACTTCAGGCCAGCCCCAGCATTTT. Translated: CASSSGGASTSGQPQHF.

A few counts support this clonotype. The rearrangement joins TRBV19 to TRBJ2-7, with 11 bases identical to TRBD2. The CDR3 is 18 residues long. The trim removed 5 bases at V and 1 base at J, leaving 13 bases unmatched. Germline V gives CDR1 LNHDA, CDR2 SQIVND (reference sequence). This chain's CDR3 is CASSPSGRLAGSSYEQYF. The DNA for the CDR3 is TGTGCCAGTAGTCCGAGCGGACGACTAGCGGGGTCGTCCTACGAGCAGTACTTC.

The genes are TRBV28 and TRBJ1-1; D is perhaps TRBD1 (6 bases). V was shortened by 6 bases and J by 5 bases, with 19 bases between the two germline ends. The germline gives CDR1 MDHEN, CDR2 SYDVKM. The CDR3 covers 15 residues. The CDR3 sequence is CASSPWGAGRTEAFF. The CDR3 bases are TGTGCCAGCAGCCCGTGGGGGGCTGGAAGGACTGAAGCTTTCTTT.

The V gene is TRBV20-1, the J gene TRBJ2-1; perhaps TRBD2 as D (6 bases). There are 11 residues in the CDR3. Germline loops: CDR1 DFQATT, CDR2 SNEGSKA (reference sequence). Trimming took 5 bases from V and 9 from J, leaving 11 bases between them. This CDR3 is CSARTEGEQFF. DNA of the CDR3: TGCAGTGCTCGGACGGAGGGTGAGCAGTTCTTC.

The V gene is TRBV19, the J gene TRBJ2-5, with D possibly called TRBD1 or TRBD2 (5 bases each). This CDR3 region has 15 residues. V was pared by 5 bases and J by 4 bases, with 17 bases between. Looked up from germline, CDR1 is LNHDA and CDR2 is SQIVND (reference sequence). The CDR3 DNA is TGTGCCAGTAGTCCTCCCGGGGCCAGGAGAGAGACCCAGTACTTC. It encodes CASSPPGARRETQYF.

This rearrangement joins TRBV11-2 to TRBJ2-7; D unclear. V gave up 3 bases and J gave up 0 bases, with 9 bases separating them. The CDR3 is 14 amino acids. Germline CDR1 SGHAT, CDR2 FQNNGV. The CDR3 sequence: CASSFSESSYEQYF. CDR3 DNA sequence: TGTGCCAGCAGCTTTTCGGAGAGCTCCTACGAGCAGTACTTC.

The table lists this clonotype with many counts. The V call is TRBV7-2, the J call TRBJ1-6, with 8 bases fitting TRBD1. J was trimmed by 8 bases and V by 4 bases; bases with no gene match: 4. The CDR3 runs to 14 residues. CDR1 and CDR2 (germline): SGHTA, FQGNSA. This CDR3 is CASSSDRVYSPLHF. CDR3 nucleotide sequence: TGTGCCAGCAGCTCGGACAGGGTCTATTCACCCCTCCACTTT.

This clonotype has ten or more counts. DNA for the CDR3: TGTGCCAGCAGTTCGGGACAGGGCAATGAAGCTTTCTTT. Its protein product is CASSSGQGNEAFF. This chain joins TRBV12-3 or TRBV12-4 and TRBJ1-1; 9 positions agree with TRBD1. The ends lost 4 bases at V and 7 bases at J; junction bases unmatched: 4. The CDR3 is 13 residues long.

This clonotype was seen only a few times. This chain joins TRBV12-3 or TRBV12-4 and TRBJ1-2; D gene unclear. V was cut by 5 bases and J by 7 bases, with 11 bases left in between. CDR3 length equals 12 residues. The DNA of the CDR3 is TGTGCCAGCAGTCCCCGGGGTCCTGGCTACACCTTC. Translated, it gives CASSPRGPGYTF.

The chain carries TRBV24-1 and TRBJ2-3; 7 positions match TRBD2. With 5 bases clipped from V and 2 bases from J, the junction kept 3 bases outside the gene matches. Germline assignment: CDR1 KGHDR and CDR2 SFDVKD. CDR3 length: 14 residues. The CDR3 nucleotides read TGTGCCACCAGTGGAGCGGGACCCACAGATACGCAGTATTTT. It yields the protein CATSGAGPTDTQYF.

This clonotype was counted between two and nine times. The chain uses TRBV7-6 and TRBJ2-1; a weak D match, TRBD1 (5 bases). The CDR3 loop spans 14 amino acids. The V end lost 0 bases, the J end lost 6 bases, and 9 bases lay between the germline ends. The V gene's germline CDR1 is SGHVS and CDR2 FNYEAQ. The CDR3 is CASSLAPGSNEQFF. CDR3 in DNA: TGTGCCAGCAGCTTAGCTCCAGGGTCCAATGAGCAGTTCTTC.

CDR3 residues: CASSGQGIAKNIQYF. The CDR3 DNA sequence: TGTGCCAGCAGCGGACAGGGCATAGCCAAAAACATTCAGTACTTC. This chain connects TRBV12-3 or TRBV12-4 to TRBJ2-4, with 8 bases that match TRBD1. The CDR3 has 15 residues. V shed 6 bases, J shed 0 bases, and the junction held 4 bases outside the gene matches.